This T cell receptor (beta chain) was identified during a study of early T cells in non-severe SARS-CoV-2 infection. Attachment of unique molecular identifiers was made to individual cDNA molecules. TCRdb re-analysed the 5' RACE reads in MiXCR, keeping a single row per CDR3 protein. The table records 30,000 to 45,000 distinct CDR3 sequences, less than 7% of them present only once. In this sample, this clonotype turned up many times. The CDR3 consists of 16 residues. Trimming left V 1 base short and J 0 bases short, with 15 bases between. Germline CDR1 DFQATT, CDR2 SNEGSKA (reference sequence). The sequencing here drew on whole blood, taken at baseline. The chain carries TRBV20-1 and TRBJ1-2; maybe TRBD1 (5 bases). The receptor was derived from an adult who was a healthcare worker with PCR-confirmed SARS-CoV-2 infection or an uninfected control (not recorded which). CDR3 in amino acids: CSARARDWGTNYGYTF. As DNA, the CDR3 is TGCAGTGCTAGAGCCAGGGACTGGGGTACTAACTATGGCTACACCTTC.